Given below is one TCR beta chain in context. Its antigen remains unidentified. PCR amplification relied on 60 Vbeta primers (plus 13 Jbeta primers). Repertoires were generated with immunoSEQ multiplex PCR, while TCRdb's copy carries only in-frame clones and drops some. This repertoire shows roughly 100,000 clones, 75% found once; its top ten account for more than 9%. The data stem from a study of cytomegalovirus exposure and HLA in healthy donors. V was trimmed by 0 bases and J by 0 bases, leaving 13 bases between them. The CDR3 has 18 amino acids. Germline values: CDR1 SGHRS, CDR2 YFSETQ. Findings and limits, study-wide: In an earlier analysis, productive rearrangement rates for most beta V segments clustered near 87% or 30%.

The sample comprised PBMCs. This receptor was identified in a man in his fifties or sixties in good health and CMV-seronegative. J is TRBJ2-6 and V is TRBV5-1; D is possibly TRBD2 (6 bases). The CDR3, as DNA: TGCGCCAGCAGCTTGGCCGGGCAGGGACTCTCTGGGGCCAACGTCCTGACTTTC. It is translated as CASSLAGQGLSGANVLTF.